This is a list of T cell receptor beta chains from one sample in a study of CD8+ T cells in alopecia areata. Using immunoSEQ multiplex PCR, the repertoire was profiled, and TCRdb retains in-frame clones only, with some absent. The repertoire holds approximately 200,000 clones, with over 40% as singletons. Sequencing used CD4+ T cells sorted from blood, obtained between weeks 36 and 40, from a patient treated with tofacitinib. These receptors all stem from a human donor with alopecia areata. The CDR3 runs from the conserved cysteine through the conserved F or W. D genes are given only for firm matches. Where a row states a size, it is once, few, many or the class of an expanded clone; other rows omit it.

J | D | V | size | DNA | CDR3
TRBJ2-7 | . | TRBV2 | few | TGTGCCAGCAGTGAAGCGAGGACAGCGAACTACGAGCAGTACTTC | CASSEARTANYEQYF
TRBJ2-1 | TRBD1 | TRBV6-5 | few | TGTGCCAGCAGTACGGCAGGGGGATCCTACAATGAGCAGTTCTTC | CASSTAGGSYNEQFF
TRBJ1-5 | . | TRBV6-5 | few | TGTGCCAGCAGTTACGAGGGGTTCAATCAGCCCCAGCATTTT | CASSYEGFNQPQHF
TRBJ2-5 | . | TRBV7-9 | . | TGTGCCAGCAGCTTCTTAGACGAGACCCAGTACTTC | CASSFLDETQYF
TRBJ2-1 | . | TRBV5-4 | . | TGTGCCAGCAACCACTATCGCAACAATGAGCAGTTCTTC | CASNHYRNNEQFF
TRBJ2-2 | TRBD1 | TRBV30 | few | TGTGCCTGGAGTGGGGGACAGGGCCGCACCGGGGAGCTGTTTTTT | CAWSGGQGRTGELFF
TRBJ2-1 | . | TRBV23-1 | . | TGCGCCAGCAGTCAATCGAAAGGGCGGCATATTTACAATGAGCAGTTCTTC | CASSQSKGRHIYNEQFF
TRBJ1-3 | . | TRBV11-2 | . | TGTGCCAGCAGCTTACAGGGTCTCGCGTTCGGAAACACCATATATTTT | CASSLQGLAFGNTIYF
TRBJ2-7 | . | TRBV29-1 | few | TGCAGCGTTGGGCAGACTAGCTACGAGCAGTACTTC | CSVGQTSYEQYF
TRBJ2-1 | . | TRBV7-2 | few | TGTGCCAGCAGCTTACAGGGTTCCTACAATGAGCAGTTCTTC | CASSLQGSYNEQFF
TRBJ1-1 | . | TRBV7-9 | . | TGTGCCAGCAGCTTCTCGGTGTACACTGAAGCTTTCTTT | CASSFSVYTEAFF
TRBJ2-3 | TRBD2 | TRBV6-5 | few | TGTGCCAGCCTAGCGGCAGATACGCAGTATTTT | CASLAADTQYF
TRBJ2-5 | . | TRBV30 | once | TGTGCCTGGACAGCTAACCAAGAGACCCAGTACTTC | CAWTANQETQYF
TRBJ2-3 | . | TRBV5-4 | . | TGTGCCAGCAGTCCGACCCGAAGGGGGGGGATAAACGCAGATACGCAGTATTTT | CASSPTRRGGINADTQYF
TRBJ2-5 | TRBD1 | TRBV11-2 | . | TGTGCCAGCAGCTTAAGGACAGGGGGGGAGACCCAGTACTTC | CASSLRTGGETQYF
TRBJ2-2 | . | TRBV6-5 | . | TGTGCCAGCGTAAACACCGGGGAGCTGTTTTTT | CASVNTGELFF
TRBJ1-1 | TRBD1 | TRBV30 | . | TGTGCCTGGGAGACAGGGACGAACACTGAAGCTTTCTTT | CAWETGTNTEAFF
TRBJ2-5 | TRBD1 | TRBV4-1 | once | TGCGCCAGCAGCCCAGGACAGGGAAGGACCCAGTACTTC | CASSPGQGRTQYF
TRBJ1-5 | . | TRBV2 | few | TGTGCCAGCACTTCGGGGGCAGGCCCCAATCAGCCCCAGCATTTT | CASTSGAGPNQPQHF
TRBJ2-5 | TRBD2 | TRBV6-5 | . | TGTGCCAGCAGCTCCCCTCTAGCGGGAGGGACCCAGTACTTC | CASSSPLAGGTQYF
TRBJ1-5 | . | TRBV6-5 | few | TGTGCCAGCAGTTACTCGTCGACACTAGATCAGCCCCAGCATTTT | CASSYSSTLDQPQHF
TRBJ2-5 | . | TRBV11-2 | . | TGTGCCAGCAGCTGGGGGGACAGATTCCAAGAGACCCAGTACTTC | CASSWGDRFQETQYF
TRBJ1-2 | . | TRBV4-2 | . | TGTGCCAGCAGCCAAGATCGGGCAGGGCACTATGGCTACACCTTC | CASSQDRAGHYGYTF
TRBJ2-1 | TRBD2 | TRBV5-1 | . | TGCGCCAGCAGCTTTTTGGCGGGAGATAGAAATGAGCAGTTCTTC | CASSFLAGDRNEQFF
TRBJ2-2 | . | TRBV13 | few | TGTGCCAGCAGCTTAGACTGGACCCCGAACACCGGGGAGCTGTTTTTT | CASSLDWTPNTGELFF
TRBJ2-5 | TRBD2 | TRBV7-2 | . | TGTGCCAGCAGCTCTCCGGGACTAGCGGTTAAAGAGACCCAGTACTTC | CASSSPGLAVKETQYF
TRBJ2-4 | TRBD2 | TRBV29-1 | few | TGCAGCGTTGAATCTGGGCCTAGCGGGAGGGCCAGTAACATTCAGTACTTC | CSVESGPSGRASNIQYF
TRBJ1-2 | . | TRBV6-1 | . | TGTGCCAGCGCTATTTTCGGCGGGAACTATGGCTACACCTTC | CASAIFGGNYGYTF
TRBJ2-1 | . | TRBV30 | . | TGTGCCTGGAGGCCTTTTCGAAGTGAGCAGTTCTTC | CAWRPFRSEQFF
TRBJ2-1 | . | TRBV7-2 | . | TGTGCCAGCAGCTTAGAGGCGGCGACCAACAATGAGCAGTTCTTC | CASSLEAATNNEQFF
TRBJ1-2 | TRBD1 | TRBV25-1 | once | TGTGCCAGCAGTGCGGACAGGGTGGTTGGCTACACCTTC | CASSADRVVGYTF
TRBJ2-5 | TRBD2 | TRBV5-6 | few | TGTGCCAGCAGCTTGCAACTAGCGGGAGGAGAGACCCAGTACTTC | CASSLQLAGGETQYF
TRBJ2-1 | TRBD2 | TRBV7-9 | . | TGTGCCAGCAGCTTTACTAGCGCGTATGAGCAGTTCTTC | CASSFTSAYEQFF
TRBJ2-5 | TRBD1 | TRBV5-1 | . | TGCGCCAGCACCAGGACAGGCGTCGGGGAGACCCAGTACTTC | CASTRTGVGETQYF
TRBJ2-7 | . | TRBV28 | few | TGTGCCAGCAGCCTCCGGGGCGAGCAGTACTTC | CASSLRGEQYF
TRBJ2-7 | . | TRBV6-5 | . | TGTGCCAGCAGTTCCCTTCCAGGGCTCGAGCAGTACTTC | CASSSLPGLEQYF
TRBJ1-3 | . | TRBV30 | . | TGTGCCTGGAGTTTTGGCTCTGGAAACACCATATATTTT | CAWSFGSGNTIYF
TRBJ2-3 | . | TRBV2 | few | TGTGCCAGCAGGGTCGACAGTGCTACGCAGTATTTT | CASRVDSATQYF
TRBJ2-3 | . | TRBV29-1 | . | TGCAGCGCCAACCGGGGAGATACGCAGTATTTT | CSANRGDTQYF
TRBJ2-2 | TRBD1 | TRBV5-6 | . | TGTGCCAGCAGCTTGGGGACAGGCTTAAACACCGGGGAGCTGTTTTTT | CASSLGTGLNTGELFF
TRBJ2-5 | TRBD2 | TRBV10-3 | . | TGTGCCATCAGTACGGGAGGGCGACAAGAGACCCAGTACTTC | CAISTGGRQETQYF
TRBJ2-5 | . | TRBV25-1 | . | TGTGCCAGCAGTGACCGGACTCGGGAGACCCAGTACTTC | CASSDRTRETQYF
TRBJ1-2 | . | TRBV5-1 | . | TGCGCCAGCAGCTTGGTATTGATGTCGGGCAGGGACTACCATAAGGGCGGCTACACCTTC | CASSLVLMSGRDYHKGGYTF
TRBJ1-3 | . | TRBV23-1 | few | TGCGCCAGCACTCTCTTCACAAGAGCCTCCTCTGGAAACACCATATATTTT | CASTLFTRASSGNTIYF
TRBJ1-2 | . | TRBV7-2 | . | TGTGCCAGCAGCCTACTCGGACTCGTCTATGGCTACACCTTC | CASSLLGLVYGYTF
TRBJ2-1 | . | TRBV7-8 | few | TGTGCCAGCAGCGCGACAAGGGGCTCCTACAATGAGCAGTTCTTC | CASSATRGSYNEQFF
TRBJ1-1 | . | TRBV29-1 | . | TGCAGCGTTTTGCAACAGTTGAACACTGAAGCTTTCTTT | CSVLQQLNTEAFF
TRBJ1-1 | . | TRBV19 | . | TGTGCCAGTAGTACGGAACTTAACACTGAAGCTTTCTTT | CASSTELNTEAFF
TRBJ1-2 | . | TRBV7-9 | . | TGTGCCAGCAGCCAGAGTGGGGATGGCTACACCTTC | CASSQSGDGYTF
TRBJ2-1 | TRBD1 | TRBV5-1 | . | TGCGCCAGCAGCTTGACAGGGGGCGCCTACAATGAGCAGTTCTTC | CASSLTGGAYNEQFF
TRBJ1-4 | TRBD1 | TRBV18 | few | TGTGCCAGCTCCCCGGGACAGGGGGAAAAACTGTTTTTT | CASSPGQGEKLFF
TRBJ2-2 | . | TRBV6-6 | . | TGTGCCAGCAGTTTTGGGGCGAACACCGGGGAGCTGTTTTTT | CASSFGANTGELFF